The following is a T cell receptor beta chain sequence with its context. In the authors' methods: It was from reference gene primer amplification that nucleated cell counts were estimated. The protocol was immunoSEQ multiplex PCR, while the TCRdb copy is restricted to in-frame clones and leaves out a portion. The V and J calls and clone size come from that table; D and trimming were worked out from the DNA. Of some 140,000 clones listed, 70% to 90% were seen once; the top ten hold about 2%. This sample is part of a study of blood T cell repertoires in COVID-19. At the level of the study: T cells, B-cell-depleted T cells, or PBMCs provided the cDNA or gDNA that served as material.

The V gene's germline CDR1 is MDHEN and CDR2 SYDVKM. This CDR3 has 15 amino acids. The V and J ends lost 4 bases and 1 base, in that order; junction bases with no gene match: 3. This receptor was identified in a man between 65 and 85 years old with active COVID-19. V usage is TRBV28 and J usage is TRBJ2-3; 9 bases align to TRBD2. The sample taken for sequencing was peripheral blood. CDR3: CASSSPSGGTDTQYF. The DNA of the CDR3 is TGTGCCAGCAGTTCCCCTAGCGGGGGCACAGATACGCAGTATTTT.